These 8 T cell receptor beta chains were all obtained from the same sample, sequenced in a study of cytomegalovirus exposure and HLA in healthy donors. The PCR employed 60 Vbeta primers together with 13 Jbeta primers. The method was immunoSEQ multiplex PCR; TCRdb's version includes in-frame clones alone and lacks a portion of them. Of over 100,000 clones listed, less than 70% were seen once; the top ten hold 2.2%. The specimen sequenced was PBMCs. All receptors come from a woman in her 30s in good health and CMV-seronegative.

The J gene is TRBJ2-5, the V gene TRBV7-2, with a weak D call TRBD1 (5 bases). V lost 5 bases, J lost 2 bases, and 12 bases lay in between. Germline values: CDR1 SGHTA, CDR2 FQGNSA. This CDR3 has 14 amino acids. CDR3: CASSLYRRQETQYF. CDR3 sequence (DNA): TGTGCCAGCAGCCTATACAGGCGTCAAGAGACCCAGTACTTC.

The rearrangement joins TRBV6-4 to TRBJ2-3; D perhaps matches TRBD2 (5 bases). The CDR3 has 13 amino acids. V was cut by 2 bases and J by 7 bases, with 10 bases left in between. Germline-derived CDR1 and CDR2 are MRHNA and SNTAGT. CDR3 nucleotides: TGTGCCAGCAGTGACGTAAGAGGGAATACGCAGTATTTT. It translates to CASSDVRGNTQYF.

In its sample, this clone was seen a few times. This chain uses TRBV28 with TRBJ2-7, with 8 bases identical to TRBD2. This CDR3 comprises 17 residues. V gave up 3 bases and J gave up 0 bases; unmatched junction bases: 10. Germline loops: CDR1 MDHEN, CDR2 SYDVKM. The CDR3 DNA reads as TGTGCCAGCAGTTTTCGGGGGGGGGACGTAATCTCCTACGAGCAGTACTTC. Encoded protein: CASSFRGGDVISYEQYF.

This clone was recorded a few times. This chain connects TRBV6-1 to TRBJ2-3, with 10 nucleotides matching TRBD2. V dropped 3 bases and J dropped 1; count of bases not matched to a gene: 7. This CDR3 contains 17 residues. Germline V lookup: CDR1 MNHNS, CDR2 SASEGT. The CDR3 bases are TGTGCCAGCAGTGAGGTAGCGGGGGGTCCCCGCACAGATACGCAGTATTTT. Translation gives CASSEVAGGPRTDTQYF.

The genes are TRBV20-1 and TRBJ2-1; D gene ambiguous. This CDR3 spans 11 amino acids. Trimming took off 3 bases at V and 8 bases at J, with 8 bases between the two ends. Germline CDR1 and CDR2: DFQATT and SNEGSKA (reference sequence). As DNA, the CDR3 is TGCAGTGCTAGTTTGGGCCATGAGCAGTTCTTC. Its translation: CSASLGHEQFF.

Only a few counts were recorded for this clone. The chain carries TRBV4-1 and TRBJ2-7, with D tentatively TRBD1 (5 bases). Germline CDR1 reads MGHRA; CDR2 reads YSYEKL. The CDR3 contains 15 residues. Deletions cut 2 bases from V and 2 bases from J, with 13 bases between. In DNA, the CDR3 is TGCGCCAGCAGCCAACGAGAGGACATAGCCTACGAGCAGTACTTC. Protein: CASSQREDIAYEQYF.

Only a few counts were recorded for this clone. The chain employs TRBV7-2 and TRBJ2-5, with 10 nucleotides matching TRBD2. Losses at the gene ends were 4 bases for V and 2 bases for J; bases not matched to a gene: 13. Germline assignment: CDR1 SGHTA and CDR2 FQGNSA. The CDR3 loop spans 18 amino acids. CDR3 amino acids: CASSYPPRGLAIQETQYF. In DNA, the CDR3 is TGTGCCAGCAGCTATCCTCCGCGGGGACTAGCGATACAAGAGACCCAGTACTTC.

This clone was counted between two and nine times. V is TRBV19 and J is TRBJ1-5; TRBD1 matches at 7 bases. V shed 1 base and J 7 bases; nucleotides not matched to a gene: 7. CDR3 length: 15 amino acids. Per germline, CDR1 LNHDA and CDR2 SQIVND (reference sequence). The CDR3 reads CASSIAQGVRQPQHF. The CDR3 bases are TGTGCCAGTAGTATAGCGCAGGGGGTAAGGCAGCCCCAGCATTTT.